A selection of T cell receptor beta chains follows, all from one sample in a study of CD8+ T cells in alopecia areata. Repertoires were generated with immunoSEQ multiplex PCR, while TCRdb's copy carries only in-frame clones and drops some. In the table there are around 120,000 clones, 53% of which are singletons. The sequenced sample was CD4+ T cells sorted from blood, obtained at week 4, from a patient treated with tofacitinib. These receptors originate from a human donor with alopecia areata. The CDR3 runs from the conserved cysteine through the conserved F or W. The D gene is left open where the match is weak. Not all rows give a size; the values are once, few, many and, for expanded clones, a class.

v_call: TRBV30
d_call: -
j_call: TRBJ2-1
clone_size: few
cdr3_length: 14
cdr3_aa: CAWATGARYNEQFF
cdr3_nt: TGTGCCTGGGCCACGGGTGCCAGGTACAATGAGCAGTTCTTC

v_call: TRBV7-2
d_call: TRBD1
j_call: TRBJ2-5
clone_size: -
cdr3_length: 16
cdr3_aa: CASSPQTGRRQETQYF
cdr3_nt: TGTGCCAGCAGCCCCCAGACAGGGAGACGGCAAGAGACCCAGTACTTC

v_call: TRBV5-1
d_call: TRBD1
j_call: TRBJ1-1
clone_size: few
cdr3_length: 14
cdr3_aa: CASSLTGTDTEAFF
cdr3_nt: TGCGCCAGCAGCCTGACAGGGACGGACACTGAAGCTTTCTTT

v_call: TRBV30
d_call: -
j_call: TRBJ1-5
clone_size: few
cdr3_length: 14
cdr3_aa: CAWSGDGGNQPQHF
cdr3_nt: TGTGCCTGGAGCGGGGACGGCGGCAATCAGCCCCAGCATTTT

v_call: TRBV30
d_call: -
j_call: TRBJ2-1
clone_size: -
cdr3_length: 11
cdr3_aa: CAWESYNEQFF
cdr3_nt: TGTGCCTGGGAGTCCTACAATGAGCAGTTCTTC

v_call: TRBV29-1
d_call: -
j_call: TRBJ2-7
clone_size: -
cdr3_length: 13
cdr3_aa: CSVGGDTSYEQYF
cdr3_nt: TGCAGCGTGGGGGGGGACACCTCCTACGAGCAGTACTTC

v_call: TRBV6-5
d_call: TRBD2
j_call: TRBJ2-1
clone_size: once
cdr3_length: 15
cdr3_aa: CASRGLAGVPNEQFF
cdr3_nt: TGTGCCAGCAGGGGACTAGCGGGAGTCCCTAATGAGCAGTTCTTC

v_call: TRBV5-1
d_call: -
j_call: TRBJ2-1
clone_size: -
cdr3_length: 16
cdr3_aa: CASSLGGPSSYNEQFF
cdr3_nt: TGCGCCAGCAGCTTGGGGGGGCCTAGCTCCTACAATGAGCAGTTCTTC

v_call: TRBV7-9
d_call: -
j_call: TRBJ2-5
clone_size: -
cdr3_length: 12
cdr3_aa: CASSFAGETQYF
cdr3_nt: TGTGCCAGCAGCTTCGCGGGAGAGACCCAGTACTTC

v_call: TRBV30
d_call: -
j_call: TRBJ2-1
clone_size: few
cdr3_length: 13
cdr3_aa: CAWSSPRALGQFF
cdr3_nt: TGTGCCTGGAGCTCGCCCCGGGCCTTGGGGCAGTTCTTC

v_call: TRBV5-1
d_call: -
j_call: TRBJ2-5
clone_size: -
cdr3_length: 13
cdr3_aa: CASSPGGSETQYF
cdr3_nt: TGCGCCAGCAGCCCGGGGGGCTCGGAGACCCAGTACTTC

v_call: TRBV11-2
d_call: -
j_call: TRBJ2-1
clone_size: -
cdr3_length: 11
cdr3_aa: CASSRINEQFF
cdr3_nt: TGTGCCAGCAGCCGCATTAATGAGCAGTTCTTC

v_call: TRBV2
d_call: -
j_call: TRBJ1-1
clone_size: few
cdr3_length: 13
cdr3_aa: CASSPEQYTEAFF
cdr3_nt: TGTGCCAGCAGCCCGGAACAGTACACTGAAGCTTTCTTT

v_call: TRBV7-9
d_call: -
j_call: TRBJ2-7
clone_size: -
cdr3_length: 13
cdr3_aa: CASSLFEGYEQYF
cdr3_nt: TGTGCCAGCAGTTTGTTCGAGGGTTACGAGCAGTACTTC

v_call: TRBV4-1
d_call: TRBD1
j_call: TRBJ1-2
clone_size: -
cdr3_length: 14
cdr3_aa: CASSLGTDNYGYTF
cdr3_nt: TGCGCCAGCAGCCTTGGGACAGATAACTATGGCTACACCTTC

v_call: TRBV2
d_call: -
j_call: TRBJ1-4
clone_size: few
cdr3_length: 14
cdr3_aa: CASTRRTNNEKLFF
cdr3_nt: TGTGCCAGCACAAGACGGACCAATAATGAAAAACTGTTTTTT

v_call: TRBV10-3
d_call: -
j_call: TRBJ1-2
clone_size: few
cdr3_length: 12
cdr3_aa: CAIKDSGYGYTF
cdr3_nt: TGTGCCATCAAGGACAGCGGCTATGGCTACACCTTC

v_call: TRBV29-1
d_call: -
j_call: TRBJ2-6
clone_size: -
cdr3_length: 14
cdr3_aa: CSVPGLSGANVLTF
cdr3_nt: TGCAGCGTTCCGGGACTCTCCGGGGCCAACGTCCTGACTTTC

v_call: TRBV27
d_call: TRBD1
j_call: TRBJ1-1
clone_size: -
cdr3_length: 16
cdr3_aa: CASSSMTGGESTEAFF
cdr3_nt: TGTGCCAGCAGTTCCATGACAGGGGGCGAAAGCACTGAAGCTTTCTTT

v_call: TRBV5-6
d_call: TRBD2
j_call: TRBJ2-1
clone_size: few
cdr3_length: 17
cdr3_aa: CASSLETSGRGYNEQFF
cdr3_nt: TGTGCCAGCAGCTTAGAGACTAGCGGGAGAGGCTACAATGAGCAGTTCTTC

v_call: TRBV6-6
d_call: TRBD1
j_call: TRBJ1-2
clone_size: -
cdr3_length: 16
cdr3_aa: CASSYPPGGTNYGYTF
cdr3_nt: TGTGCCAGCAGTTATCCCCCAGGGGGAACTAACTATGGCTACACCTTC

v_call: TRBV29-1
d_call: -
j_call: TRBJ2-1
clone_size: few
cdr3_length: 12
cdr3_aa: CSVEPGYGEQFF
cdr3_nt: TGCAGCGTTGAGCCAGGTTACGGTGAGCAGTTCTTC

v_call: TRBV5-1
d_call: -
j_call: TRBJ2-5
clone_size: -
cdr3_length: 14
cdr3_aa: CASSSRGGTETQYF
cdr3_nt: TGCGCCAGCAGCTCTCGTGGGGGAACAGAGACCCAGTACTTC

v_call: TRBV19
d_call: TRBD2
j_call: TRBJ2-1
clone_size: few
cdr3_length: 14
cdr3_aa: CASRLAGVYNEQFF
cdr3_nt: TGTGCCAGTAGACTAGCGGGGGTCTACAATGAGCAGTTCTTC

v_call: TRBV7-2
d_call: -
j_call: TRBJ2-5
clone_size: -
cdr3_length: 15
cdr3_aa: CASSSYSEYQETQYF
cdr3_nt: TGTGCCAGCAGCTCGTACTCAGAGTACCAAGAGACCCAGTACTTC

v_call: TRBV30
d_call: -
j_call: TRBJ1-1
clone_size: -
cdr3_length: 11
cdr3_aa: CAWSAYGGAFF
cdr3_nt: TGTGCCTGGAGTGCCTACGGAGGGGCTTTCTTT

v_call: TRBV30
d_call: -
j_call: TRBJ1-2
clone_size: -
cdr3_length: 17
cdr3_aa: CAWSREKGTRGAYGYTF
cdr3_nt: TGTGCCTGGAGTAGAGAAAAGGGAACTCGGGGGGCCTATGGCTACACCTTC

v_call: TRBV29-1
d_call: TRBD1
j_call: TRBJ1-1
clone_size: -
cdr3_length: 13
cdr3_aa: CSVRGTGIPEAFF
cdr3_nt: TGCAGCGTACGAGGGACAGGGATACCTGAAGCTTTCTTT

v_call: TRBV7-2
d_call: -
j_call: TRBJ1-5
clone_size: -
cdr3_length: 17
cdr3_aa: CASSPTTRTGKPGAQHF
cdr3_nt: TGTGCCAGCAGCCCAACCACACGAACCGGGAAGCCTGGGGCCCAGCATTTT

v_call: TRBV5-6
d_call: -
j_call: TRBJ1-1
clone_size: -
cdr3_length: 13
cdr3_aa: CASSLVVNTEAFF
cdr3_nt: TGTGCCAGCAGCTTGGTGGTGAACACTGAAGCTTTCTTT

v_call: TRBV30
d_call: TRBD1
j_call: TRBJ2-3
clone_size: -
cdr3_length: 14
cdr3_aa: CAWSGQGGTDTQYF
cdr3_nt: TGTGCCTGGAGTGGACAGGGGGGCACAGATACGCAGTATTTT

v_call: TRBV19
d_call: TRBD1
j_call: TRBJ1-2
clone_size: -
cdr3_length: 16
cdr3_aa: CASTPGQGRSHYGYTF
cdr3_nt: TGTGCCAGTACCCCGGGACAGGGGAGGTCTCACTATGGCTACACCTTC

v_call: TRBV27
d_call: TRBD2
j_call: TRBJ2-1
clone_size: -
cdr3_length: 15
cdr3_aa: CASSLSGTSYHEQFF
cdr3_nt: TGTGCCAGCAGTTTGAGCGGGACCTCATACCATGAGCAGTTCTTC

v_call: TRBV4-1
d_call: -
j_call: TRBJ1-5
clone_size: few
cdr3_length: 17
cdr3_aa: CASSLEGTFNSNQPQHF
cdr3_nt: TGCGCCAGCAGCCTTGAGGGAACATTTAATAGCAATCAGCCCCAGCATTTT

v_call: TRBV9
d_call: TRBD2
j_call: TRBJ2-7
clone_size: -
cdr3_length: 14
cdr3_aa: CASSGRLAGSEQYF
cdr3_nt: TGTGCCAGCAGCGGAAGACTAGCGGGGTCCGAGCAGTACTTC

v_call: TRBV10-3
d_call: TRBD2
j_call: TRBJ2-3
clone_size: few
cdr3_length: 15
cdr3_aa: CAISGTSGLRDTQYF
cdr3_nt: TGTGCCATCAGTGGCACTAGCGGGCTTAGAGATACGCAGTATTTT

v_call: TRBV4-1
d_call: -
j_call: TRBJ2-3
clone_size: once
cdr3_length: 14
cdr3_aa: CASRPTVSTDTQYF
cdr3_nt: TGCGCCAGCAGACCTACGGTTAGCACAGATACGCAGTATTTT